This T cell receptor (beta chain) was documented in a study of T cells in Graves' hyperthyroidism and ophthalmopathy. In the study overall: Upon initial diagnosis and before any treatment, peripheral blood was collected.

CDR1 and CDR2 from the germline V gene are GTSNPN and SVGIG (reference sequence). This CDR3 contains 12 residues. With 0 bases removed from V and 7 bases from J, the gap between germline ends came to 8 bases. This clonotype was detected ten times or more. Amplification of TCR beta CDR3 regions used RNA as the template. HTBI primers drove first-round RT-PCR of the TCR CDR3. TCRdb re-called the multiplex PCR reads through MiXCR, storing one row per CDR3 protein. This table has about 500,000 distinct CDR3 sequences, 15% to 20% appearing once. Patients having uncontrolled infection, another autoimmune disease, pregnancy or lactation were not included. Each diagnosis was grounded in clinical symptoms, serum thyroxine and TRAb, thyroid ultrasound, and orbital computed tomography. Extraction of PBMCs used more than 8.5 ml of fresh peripheral blood.

The chain links TRBV30 to TRBJ2-3; D not resolved. This receptor was obtained from a woman in her 30s with Graves' ophthalmopathy. Sequenced input: blood. The CDR3 region has the DNA TGTGCCTGGAGTGTACTCGGAAATACGCAGTATTTT. Its protein product is CAWSVLGNTQYF.